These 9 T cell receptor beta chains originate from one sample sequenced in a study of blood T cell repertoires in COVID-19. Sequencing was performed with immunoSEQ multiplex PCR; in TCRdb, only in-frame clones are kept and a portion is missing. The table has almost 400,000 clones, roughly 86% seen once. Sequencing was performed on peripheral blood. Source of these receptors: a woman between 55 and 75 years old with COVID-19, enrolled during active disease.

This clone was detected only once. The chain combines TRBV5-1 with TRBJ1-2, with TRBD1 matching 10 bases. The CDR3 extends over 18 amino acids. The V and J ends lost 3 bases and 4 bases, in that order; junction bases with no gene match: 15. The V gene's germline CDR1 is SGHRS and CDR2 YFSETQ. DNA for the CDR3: TGCGCCAGCAGCTCTGGTGGGACAGGGGCGCTACGCGGCTATGGCTACACCTTC. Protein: CASSSGGTGALRGYGYTF.

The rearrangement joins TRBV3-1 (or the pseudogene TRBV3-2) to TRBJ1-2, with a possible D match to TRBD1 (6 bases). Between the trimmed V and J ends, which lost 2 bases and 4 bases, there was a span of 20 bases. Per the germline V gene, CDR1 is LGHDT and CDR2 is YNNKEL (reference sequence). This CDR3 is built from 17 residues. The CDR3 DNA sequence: TGTGCCAGCAGCCAATTGGGGCAGACAGGTACAAGCTATGGCTACACCTTC. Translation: CASSQLGQTGTSYGYTF.

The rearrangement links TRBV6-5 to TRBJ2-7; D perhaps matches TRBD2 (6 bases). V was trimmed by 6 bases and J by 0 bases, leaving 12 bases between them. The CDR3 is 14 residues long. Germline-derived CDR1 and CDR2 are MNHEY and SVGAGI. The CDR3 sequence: CASRERAISYEQYF. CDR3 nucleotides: TGTGCCAGCAGGGAGCGGGCCATCTCCTACGAGCAGTACTTC.

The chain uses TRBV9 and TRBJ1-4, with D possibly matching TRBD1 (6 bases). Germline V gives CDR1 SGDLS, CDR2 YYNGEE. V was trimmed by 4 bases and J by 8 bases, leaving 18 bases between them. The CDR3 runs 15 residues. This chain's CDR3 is CASSLGGAVDEKLFF. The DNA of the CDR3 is TGTGCCAGCAGCCTGGGGGGGGCTGTGGACGAAAAACTGTTTTTT.

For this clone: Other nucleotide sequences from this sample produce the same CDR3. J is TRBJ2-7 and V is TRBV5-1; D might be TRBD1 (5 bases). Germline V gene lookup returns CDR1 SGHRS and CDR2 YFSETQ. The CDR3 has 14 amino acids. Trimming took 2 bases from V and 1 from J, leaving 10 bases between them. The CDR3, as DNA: TGCGCCAGCAGCTTCGGGCAGGGTTCCTACGAGCAGTACTTC. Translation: CASSFGQGSYEQYF.

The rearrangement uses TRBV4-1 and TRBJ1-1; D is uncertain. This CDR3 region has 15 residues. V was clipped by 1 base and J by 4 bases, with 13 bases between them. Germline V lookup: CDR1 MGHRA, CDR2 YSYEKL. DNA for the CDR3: TGCGCCAGCAGCCAAGGGCCCGGAGAGGCCACTGAAGCTTTCTTT. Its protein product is CASSQGPGEATEAFF.

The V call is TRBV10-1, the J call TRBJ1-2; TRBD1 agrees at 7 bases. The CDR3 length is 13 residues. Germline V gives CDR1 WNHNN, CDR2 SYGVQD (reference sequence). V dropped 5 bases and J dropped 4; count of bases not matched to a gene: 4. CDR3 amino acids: CASSRDRSYGYTF. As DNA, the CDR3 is TGCGCCAGCAGTCGGGACAGAAGCTATGGCTACACCTTC.

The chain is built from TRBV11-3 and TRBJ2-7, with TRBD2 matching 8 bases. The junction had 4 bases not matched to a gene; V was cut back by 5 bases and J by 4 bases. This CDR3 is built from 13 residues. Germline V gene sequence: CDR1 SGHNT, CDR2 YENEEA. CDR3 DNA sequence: TGTGCCAGCAGCCGTGGCGGGGGGTACGAGCAGTACTTC. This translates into CASSRGGGYEQYF.

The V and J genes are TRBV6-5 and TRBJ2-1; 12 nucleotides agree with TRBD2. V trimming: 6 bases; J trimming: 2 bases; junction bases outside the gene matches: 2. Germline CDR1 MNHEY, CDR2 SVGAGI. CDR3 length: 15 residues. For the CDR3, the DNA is TGTGCCAGCAGACGGACTAGCGGGGCCTACAATGAGCAGTTCTTC. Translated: CASRRTSGAYNEQFF.